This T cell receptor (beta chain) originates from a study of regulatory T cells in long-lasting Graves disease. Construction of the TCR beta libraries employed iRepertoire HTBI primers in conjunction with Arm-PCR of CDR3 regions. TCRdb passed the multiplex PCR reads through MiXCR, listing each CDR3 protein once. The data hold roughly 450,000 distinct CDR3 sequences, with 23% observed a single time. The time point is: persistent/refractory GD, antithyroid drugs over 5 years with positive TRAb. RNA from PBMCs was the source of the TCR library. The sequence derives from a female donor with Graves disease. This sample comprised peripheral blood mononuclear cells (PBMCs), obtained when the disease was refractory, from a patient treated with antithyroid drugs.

Here the CDR3 DNA reads TGTGCCAGCAGCTTTACAGGGGAAAGGACTGAAGCTTTCTTT. Translated: CASSFTGERTEAFF. The chain couples TRBV7-8 to TRBJ1-1; 7 bases line up with TRBD1. After removal of 3 bases from V and 5 bases from J, the junction contained 6 bases not matched to a gene. The CDR3 has 14 residues. Germline V gene data show CDR1 as SGHVS and CDR2 as FQNEAQ.